These T cell receptor beta chains were read from a single sample in a study of blood T cell repertoires in COVID-19. Data came from immunoSEQ multiplex PCR; TCRdb stores just in-frame clones and leaves some out. The data contain 200,000 to 250,000 clones, about 85% of them singletons. The specimen sequenced was peripheral blood. All receptors derive from a woman aged 55-69 years who had recovered from COVID-19. The CDR3 runs from the conserved cysteine through the conserved F or W.

TRBJ1-2,TRBV4-1,CASSQVIGGGRGYTF
TRBJ1-5,TRBV6-2/TRBV6-3,CASSYLGGEGQPQHF
TRBJ1-1,TRBV5-1,CASSLRSGNTEAFF
TRBJ2-5,TRBV5-6,CASATGTAIQETQYF
TRBJ2-1,TRBV9,CASSPRTVHRNEQFF
TRBJ2-7,TRBV7-6,CASSLVQTAGVGGLANEQYF
TRBJ2-3,TRBV7-2,CASSLGELAGGPDTQYF
TRBJ1-5,TRBV6-5,CASSYSSTEQPQHF
TRBJ2-3,TRBV19,CASSTASGYTQYF
TRBJ1-5,TRBV5-8,CASSWAEASNQPQHF
TRBJ1-1,TRBV3-1/TRBV3-2,CASRHSNTEAFF
TRBJ1-1,TRBV11-2,CASSTTMNTEAFF
TRBJ1-2,TRBV10-3,CAITTGSRNYGYTF
TRBJ2-6,TRBV30,CAWSSTVPSGANVLTF
TRBJ1-2,TRBV6-6,CASSYSIDRIYGYTF
TRBJ2-5,TRBV5-1,CASNTHDRSETQYF
TRBJ2-5,TRBV2,CASSETAQRPQYF
TRBJ2-1,TRBV6-6,CASSRTSGYNEQFF
TRBJ1-1,TRBV30,CAARLGLTNTEAFF
TRBJ1-5,TRBV7-2,CASSLGTLNQPQHF
TRBJ1-2,TRBV4-3,CASSQERVGYGYTF
TRBJ2-7,TRBV5-1,CASSLGQGAEEQYF
TRBJ2-7,TRBV7-6,CASSTREDGGEQYF
TRBJ2-1,TRBV7-9,CASSLGANEQFF
TRBJ2-1,TRBV29-1,CSVGRTSNLNEQFF
TRBJ2-1,TRBV28,CASSLVAGGTGSYNEQFF
TRBJ2-5,TRBV5-6,CASRRGTEETQYF
TRBJ1-1,TRBV7-7,CASSLFAGANTEAFF
TRBJ2-1,TRBV6-5,CASSYLAGAMNEQFF
TRBJ2-1,TRBV5-4,CASTDRGGQSNEQFF
TRBJ1-6,TRBV21-1,CARTTGGRWPLHF
TRBJ2-1,TRBV6-5,CASGGDGDNEQFF
TRBJ1-2,TRBV3-1/TRBV3-2,CASSQAGLDYGYTF
TRBJ2-3,TRBV2,CASSLYTDTQYF
TRBJ2-3,TRBV6-1,CASSEETGTTDTQYF
TRBJ2-1,TRBV6-5,CASTIRTGGIDEQFF
TRBJ2-1,TRBV15,CATSRGSGGAYNEQFF
TRBJ2-2,TRBV11-2,CASSLVLGSNTGELFF
TRBJ1-2,TRBV7-6,CASSLAAGRGYTF
TRBJ1-1,TRBV11-2,CASSPIRGGTEAFF
TRBJ2-2,TRBV7-9,CASSFMGASGELFF
TRBJ1-1,TRBV11-2,CASSNIFGGGTEAFF
TRBJ1-1,TRBV7-8,CASSLAHLTLFAEAFF
TRBJ2-1,TRBV7-8,CASRQERLAGLYNEQFF
TRBJ1-5,TRBV10-3,CAISGGGNPNQPQHF
TRBJ2-7,TRBV9,CASSVGDRGSEQYF
TRBJ2-7,TRBV5-4,CASSKDRAHEQYF
TRBJ1-1,TRBV5-1,CASSFGQKSEAFF
TRBJ2-7,TRBV18,CASSLRQVLGHEQYF
TRBJ1-2,TRBV28,CASSDPRGGYTF
TRBJ1-5,TRBV18,CASSLDRGVGQPQHF
TRBJ2-7,TRBV6-2/TRBV6-3,CASSYSSSSDEQYF
TRBJ2-5,TRBV7-2,CASSLGGSSGRETQYF
TRBJ1-2,TRBV6-5,CASSSDRPGGYTF
TRBJ2-3,TRBV4-3,CASSQDPSGGADTQYF